The rows below give T cell receptor beta chains drawn from one sample of a study of T cell responses to AZD1222 COVID-19 vaccine. Sequenced by immunoSEQ multiplex PCR; TCRdb stores in-frame clones only, minus some. The sample lists roughly 170,000 clones, around 90% occurring once. This sample comprised peripheral blood, obtained on day 0 of AZD1222 vaccination. The source is an adult in good health. The conserved cysteine and the conserved F or W are not part of the CDR3 here.

v_gene	j_gene	CDR3aa
TRBV5-8	TRBJ2-7	ASSLRGTGGFEQY
TRBV11-2	TRBJ2-1	ASSLDSEDEDYNEQF
TRBV7-9	TRBJ2-5	ASRESGGGETQY
TRBV7-9	TRBJ1-2	ASSLPGGYYGYT
TRBV4-1	TRBJ2-7	ASSQSGAGGSYEQY
TRBV5-4	TRBJ2-6	ASSLYGGNVLT
TRBV5-1	TRBJ2-5	ASSFRGETQY
TRBV7-6	TRBJ1-5	ASSPQSLSNQPQH
TRBV20-1	TRBJ1-2	SASPGQGWTYGYT
TRBV29-1	TRBJ1-1	STKGGRNTEAF
TRBV4-2	TRBJ2-7	ASSQGGGTYEQY
TRBV6-5	TRBJ2-2	ASSYLGTSGSGKLF
TRBV21-1	TRBJ1-1	ASEEDRDQEAF
TRBV2	TRBJ2-6	ASSDSGRHSGANVLT
TRBV5-4	TRBJ2-1	ASKSGRKDEQF
TRBV29-1	TRBJ1-5	SVGGDGNQPQH
TRBV15	TRBJ2-5	ATSTLETQY
TRBV28	TRBJ2-4	ASSLPGTERNIQY
TRBV7-9	TRBJ2-3	ASSLVRLGTDTQY
TRBV9	TRBJ2-1	ASSVRDSSSYEQF
TRBV6-1	TRBJ1-5	ASSEGSSNQPQH
TRBV19	TRBJ2-1	ASSLSQGSREQF